This TCR beta chain was retrieved from a study of OX40 agonist ivuxolimab in advanced cancers. Some background on the complete study: Ivuxolimab was a fully human IgG2 agonistic monoclonal antibody targeting the costimulatory receptor OX40 (CD134). The point of sequencing TCRbeta in the periphery was to test whether ivuxolimab changed TCR sequence diversity and drove clonal T-cell expansion. Of the approximately 54 dose-escalation patients, hepatocellular carcinoma was present in 19, melanoma in around 15, renal cell carcinoma in 9 and head and neck cancer in 9. Partial responses were achieved by three dose-escalation patients, of whom one had hepatocellular carcinoma and two had cutaneous melanoma. Intravenous ivuxolimab was administered to patients every 2 weeks at six dose levels: 0.01, 0.1, 0.3, 1.5, 3 and 10 mg/kg. In the dose-escalation cohort, 82.7% of patients were male, and the mean age was approximately 60 years with a range of about 20 to 79. The paper describes the monotherapy dose-escalation part (N of about 47 patients) of the phase I trial of ivuxolimab. Prior anti-PD-1, anti-PD-L1 or anti-CTLA-4 therapy was permitted, and 35% to 40% of dose-escalation patients had received checkpoint inhibitors.

Genomic DNA was isolated from the sorted cells so that the TCRbeta CDR3 region could be sequenced. TCRbeta CDR3 regions were sequenced using the immunoSEQ Assay. The source is immuneACCESS, and TCRdb retained only in-frame sequences with V and J called. Part of the clones is not carried over; for the studies checked, unresolved V genes explain less than half of this, and the remainder is unexplained. The table for this sample lists about 46,000 clones; approximately 85% of them were counted only once. The ten biggest clones cover 55% to 60% of the sample. For this clone: What antigen it recognizes has not been identified. No base quality information exists; no much larger clone differs at one position.

The investigation overall reported the following: In the 0.1-3.0 mg/kg groups, partial responders had among the lowest normalized peripheral clonal expansion, particularly in CD8+ T cells. Low levels of normalized T-cell clonal expansion were also seen in some nonresponding patients. Clonal expansion of both CD4+ and CD8+ blood T cells was observed from baseline to week 6 at doses 0.1 to 3.0 mg/kg. Which antigens the clonally expanded peripheral T cells were specific for was not determined. After ivuxolimab, CD8+ T cells had more expanded clones than CD4+ T cells on average.

The trial excluded patients who had a history of autoimmune disease or were on systemic immunosuppression. Peripheral blood for TCR sequencing was drawn from every dose cohort at baseline, at cycle 4 day 1 and at cycle 7 day 1. The samples were taken from a phase I, first-in-human, multicenter, open-label dose-escalation trial of ivuxolimab. Adults with locally advanced or metastatic melanoma, renal cell, hepatocellular, or head and neck squamous cell carcinoma were enrolled in the trial. Before TCR sequencing, CD4+ T cells and CD8+ T cells were sorted from peripheral blood as separate populations. The sample consisted of CD4+ or CD8+ T cells sorted from blood, taken in a trial of the OX40 agonist ivuxolimab. The receptor was isolated from an adult with an advanced solid tumor such as melanoma, head and neck, liver or kidney cancer.

CDR3 reads: CASSLVSPNTEAFF. In nucleotide form, the sequence is TGTGCCAGCAGCTTAGTTTCTCCGAACACTGAAGCTTTCTTT. The chain is assembled from TRBV11-2 and TRBJ1-1, with the identity of the D gene unclear. The germline V gene supplies CDR1 SGHAT and CDR2 FQNNGV. The CDR3 spans 14 residues, from the cysteine through the phenylalanine. This entry keeps only the CDR3 DNA: 42 bases, framed from base 1. Trimming at the junction amounts to 1 base on V and 1 base on J, and the germline ends lie 7 bases apart. The full variable domain, with segments outside the CDR3 supplied by the reference TRBV11-2 and TRBJ1-1 proteins, appears as EAGVAQSPRYKIIEKRQSVAFWCNPISGHATLYWYQQILGQGPKLLIQFQNNGVVDDSQLPKDRFSAERLKGVDSTLKIQPAKLEDSAVYLCASSLVSPNTEAFFGQGTRLTVV.